A selection of T cell receptor beta chains follows, all from one sample in a study of CD8+CD57+ T cells in acquired aplastic anemia. Each CDR3 protein is one row after TCRdb ran MiXCR on the reads. The sample holds 170,000 or so distinct CDR3 sequences, nearly 65% seen once. The sequencing sample was made of sorted CD4+, CD8+, or CD8+CD57+ T cells (not recorded which) from PBMCs. These receptors all come from a human donor with aplastic anemia. The CDR3 runs from the conserved cysteine through the conserved F or W. D genes are given only for firm matches. The size entry is marked missing in some rows and otherwise reads once, few, many or a size class.

DNA: TGTGCCATCAGTGAGGGACTATCAGGCCGGATTCAGCCCCAGCATTTT
CDR3: CAISEGLSGRIQPQHF
length: 16
V: TRBV10-3
J: TRBJ1-5
size: -
D: -

DNA: TGTGCCAGCAGCCCCTGGAGCAGCCAAAATTCACCCCTCCACTTT
CDR3: CASSPWSSQNSPLHF
length: 15
V: TRBV7-3
J: TRBJ1-6
size: -
D: -

DNA: TGCGCCAGCAGCAGGGGACAGGTGGAAGCTTTCTTT
CDR3: CASSRGQVEAFF
length: 12
V: TRBV5-1
J: TRBJ1-1
size: -
D: TRBD1

DNA: TGTGCCACCGAGCGGCGGAACACCGGGGAGCTGTTTTTT
CDR3: CATERRNTGELFF
length: 13
V: TRBV24-1
J: TRBJ2-2
size: few
D: -

DNA: TGTGCCAGCTCACCCCAGGGCTACAATGAGCAGTTCTTC
CDR3: CASSPQGYNEQFF
length: 13
V: TRBV18
J: TRBJ2-1
size: many
D: -

DNA: TGTGCCAGCAGGACCACCGGGACAGGGGGCAAAAACACCATATATTTT
CDR3: CASRTTGTGGKNTIYF
length: 16
V: TRBV12-3/TRBV12-4
J: TRBJ1-3
size: -
D: TRBD1

DNA: TGTGCCAGCAGCTTATCTCGGACCTTCACAGATACGCAGTATTTT
CDR3: CASSLSRTFTDTQYF
length: 15
V: TRBV11-1
J: TRBJ2-3
size: -
D: -

DNA: TGTGCCAGCAGCTTAGGCGGGGCCCTTAACTATGGCTACACCTTC
CDR3: CASSLGGALNYGYTF
length: 15
V: TRBV7-9
J: TRBJ1-2
size: many
D: -

DNA: TGTGCCAGCAGTTACGGGGGAAGAAGGACAGATACGCAGTATTTT
CDR3: CASSYGGRRTDTQYF
length: 15
V: TRBV6-2/TRBV6-3
J: TRBJ2-3
size: -
D: -

DNA: TGTGCCACCAGCAGTCCCGCGGGGCGGGAGGGCACAGATACGCAGTATTTT
CDR3: CATSSPAGREGTDTQYF
length: 17
V: TRBV15
J: TRBJ2-3
size: -
D: TRBD2

DNA: TGTGCCAGCAGCTTGGTAGGCAGGGAGGAGACCCAGTACTTC
CDR3: CASSLVGREETQYF
length: 14
V: TRBV5-6
J: TRBJ2-5
size: -
D: -

DNA: TGCGCCAGCAGCTTGCGGGTGTCCGCGGTCACTGAAGCTTTCTTT
CDR3: CASSLRVSAVTEAFF
length: 15
V: TRBV5-1
J: TRBJ1-1
size: -
D: -

DNA: TGCGCCAGCAGCTTGGTAGCGGACCAATACAATGAGCAGTTCTTC
CDR3: CASSLVADQYNEQFF
length: 15
V: TRBV5-1
J: TRBJ2-1
size: once
D: -

DNA: TGTGCCAGCAGCGTAATAGGGGGTCCAGATACGCAGTATTTT
CDR3: CASSVIGGPDTQYF
length: 14
V: TRBV7-2
J: TRBJ2-3
size: -
D: -

DNA: TGCGCCAGCAGGCCGGGACAGGGCGGCGGCGAGCAGTACTTC
CDR3: CASRPGQGGGEQYF
length: 14
V: TRBV5-1
J: TRBJ2-7
size: -
D: TRBD1

DNA: TGTGCCAGCAGGCCCGGGACAGGGCGTCAGTACTTC
CDR3: CASRPGTGRQYF
length: 12
V: TRBV6-2/TRBV6-3
J: TRBJ2-7
size: -
D: TRBD1

DNA: TGTGCCAGCAGCTTTTGGGCTAGCGGGGATAATTGGTTGGATACGCAGTATTTT
CDR3: CASSFWASGDNWLDTQYF
length: 18
V: TRBV5-6
J: TRBJ2-3
size: once
D: TRBD2

DNA: TGTGCCAGCAGTGGGATTAACCAAGAGACCCAGTACTTC
CDR3: CASSGINQETQYF
length: 13
V: TRBV25-1
J: TRBJ2-5
size: -
D: -

DNA: TGTGCCACTCTGGGACAGGCTAATTCACCCCTCCACTTT
CDR3: CATLGQANSPLHF
length: 13
V: TRBV19
J: TRBJ1-6
size: -
D: TRBD1

DNA: TGTGCCATCAGTGAGTCGGGGTCCCCGTACAATGAGCAGTTCTTC
CDR3: CAISESGSPYNEQFF
length: 15
V: TRBV6-9
J: TRBJ2-1
size: -
D: -

DNA: TGTGCCACCAGCAGATGGACTAGCGGGGATAGCTCCTACGAGCAGTACTTC
CDR3: CATSRWTSGDSSYEQYF
length: 17
V: TRBV15
J: TRBJ2-7
size: once
D: TRBD2

DNA: TGCAGTGCTAGAGGTCGAGGGTACGAGCAGTACTTC
CDR3: CSARGRGYEQYF
length: 12
V: TRBV20-1
J: TRBJ2-7
size: few
D: -

DNA: TGTGCCAGTAGATCCTCAGGGATCTCTGGGGCCAACGTCCTGACTTTC
CDR3: CASRSSGISGANVLTF
length: 16
V: TRBV19
J: TRBJ2-6
size: many
D: -

DNA: TGTGCCAGCAGCTCCCGGACAGGGGGTGGTGAGCAGTTCTTC
CDR3: CASSSRTGGGEQFF
length: 14
V: TRBV7-9
J: TRBJ2-1
size: many
D: TRBD1

DNA: TGTGCCAGTAGTAGCGGGGAGGCACCCCTCCACTTT
CDR3: CASSSGEAPLHF
length: 12
V: TRBV19
J: TRBJ1-6
size: -
D: -

DNA: TGTGCCAGCAGTGAATGGGCCTCGAACACCGGGGAGCTGTTTTTT
CDR3: CASSEWASNTGELFF
length: 15
V: TRBV25-1
J: TRBJ2-2
size: -
D: -

DNA: TGTGCCACCCCTGGGCAGGGCTATGGCTACACCTTC
CDR3: CATPGQGYGYTF
length: 12
V: TRBV24-1
J: TRBJ1-2
size: -
D: -

DNA: TGTGCCAGCAGTGACAGCAGGCCGAATCAGCCCCAGCATTTT
CDR3: CASSDSRPNQPQHF
length: 14
V: TRBV2
J: TRBJ1-5
size: -
D: -

DNA: TGTGCCAGCAGCATTAGCGGGGCCACAGATACGCAGTATTTT
CDR3: CASSISGATDTQYF
length: 14
V: TRBV5-6
J: TRBJ2-3
size: -
D: TRBD2

DNA: TGTGCCAGCAGTGTCCGGGACAGAAGCCTCTACGAGCAGTACTTC
CDR3: CASSVRDRSLYEQYF
length: 15
V: TRBV6-1
J: TRBJ2-7
size: many
D: TRBD1

DNA: TGTGCCACCAGCAGAGACCTTGTGGAGACCCAGTACTTC
CDR3: CATSRDLVETQYF
length: 13
V: TRBV15
J: TRBJ2-5
size: few
D: -

DNA: TGTGCCAGCAGCCCCCCGACAGGGGGCATCCACGAGCAGTACTTC
CDR3: CASSPPTGGIHEQYF
length: 15
V: TRBV13
J: TRBJ2-7
size: few
D: TRBD1

DNA: TGTGCCAGCAGCCCCGGCCCCCGAGATACGCAGTATTTT
CDR3: CASSPGPRDTQYF
length: 13
V: TRBV27
J: TRBJ2-3
size: -
D: -

DNA: TGCAGTGCGACGAGACAGGGCGCAGATACGCAGTATTTT
CDR3: CSATRQGADTQYF
length: 13
V: TRBV20-1
J: TRBJ2-3
size: -
D: TRBD1

DNA: TGTGCCACCAGTGATGGTGGAACTAATGAAAAACTGTTTTTT
CDR3: CATSDGGTNEKLFF
length: 14
V: TRBV24-1
J: TRBJ1-4
size: -
D: -

DNA: TGCAGTGCTAGACAGGGGGGTAACTATGGCTACACCTTC
CDR3: CSARQGGNYGYTF
length: 13
V: TRBV20-1
J: TRBJ1-2
size: few
D: TRBD1

DNA: TGTGCCAGTAGTCATCAGGGTCGGGAGCTGTTTTTT
CDR3: CASSHQGRELFF
length: 12
V: TRBV19
J: TRBJ2-2
size: once
D: -